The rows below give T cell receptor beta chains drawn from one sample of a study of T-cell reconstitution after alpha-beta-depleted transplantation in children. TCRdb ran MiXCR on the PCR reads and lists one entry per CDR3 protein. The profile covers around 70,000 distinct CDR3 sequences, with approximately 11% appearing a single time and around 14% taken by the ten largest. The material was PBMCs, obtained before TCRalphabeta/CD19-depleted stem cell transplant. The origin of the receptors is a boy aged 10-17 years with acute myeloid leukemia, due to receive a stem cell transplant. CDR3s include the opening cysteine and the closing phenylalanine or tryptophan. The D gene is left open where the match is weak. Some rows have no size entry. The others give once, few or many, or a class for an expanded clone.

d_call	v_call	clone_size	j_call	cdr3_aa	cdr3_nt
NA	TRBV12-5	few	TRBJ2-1	CASGLPTSGGVNEQFF	TGTGCTAGTGGTTTGCCAACTTCTGGCGGGGTCAATGAGCAGTTCTTC
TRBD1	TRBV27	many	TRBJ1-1	CASSTGGLEAFF	TGTGCCAGCAGTACAGGGGGCTTAGAAGCTTTCTTT
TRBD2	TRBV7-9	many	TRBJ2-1	CASSDSGRVHNEQFF	TGTGCCAGCAGCGATAGCGGGAGGGTGCACAATGAGCAGTTCTTC
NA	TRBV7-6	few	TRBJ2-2	CASSATGWAGELFF	TGTGCCAGCAGCGCCACGGGCTGGGCCGGGGAGCTGTTTTTT
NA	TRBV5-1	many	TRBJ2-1	CASSLGVLVDEQFF	TGCGCCAGCAGCTTGGGGGTACTAGTTGATGAGCAGTTCTTC
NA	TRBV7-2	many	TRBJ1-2	CASTPSTGHYGYTF	TGTGCCAGCACCCCGTCGACCGGGCACTATGGCTACACCTTC
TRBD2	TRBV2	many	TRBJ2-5	CASRLEASGRETQYF	TGTGCCAGCAGACTTGAGGCTAGCGGGAGAGAGACCCAGTACTTC
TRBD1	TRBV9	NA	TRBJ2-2	CASSVGTGDITGELFF	TGTGCCAGCAGCGTGGGGACAGGGGATATCACCGGGGAGCTGTTTTTT
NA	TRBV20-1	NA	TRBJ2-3	CSARVGQDTQYF	TGCAGTGCTAGAGTGGGACAAGATACGCAGTATTTT
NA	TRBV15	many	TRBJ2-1	CATSSPRRFEQFF	TGTGCCACCAGCAGCCCCCGGCGGTTCGAGCAGTTCTTC
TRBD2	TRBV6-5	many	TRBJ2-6	CASSYSAGAGANVLTF	TGTGCCAGCAGTTACTCTGCGGGGGCTGGGGCCAACGTCCTGACTTTC
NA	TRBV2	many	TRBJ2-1	CASSEFGTSGDEQFF	TGTGCCAGCAGTGAATTCGGGACAAGTGGCGATGAGCAGTTCTTC
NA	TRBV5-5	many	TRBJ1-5	CASSLGGSTRNQPQHF	TGTGCCAGCAGCTTGGGTGGCAGTACACGCAATCAGCCCCAGCATTTT
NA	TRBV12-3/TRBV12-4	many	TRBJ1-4	CASSLRLHSEEKLFF	TGTGCCAGCAGCTTGAGACTCCACAGCGAGGAAAAACTGTTTTTT
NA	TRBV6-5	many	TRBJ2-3	CASSYSRGGLDTQYF	TGTGCCAGCAGTTACTCGAGGGGGGGGCTGGATACGCAGTATTTT
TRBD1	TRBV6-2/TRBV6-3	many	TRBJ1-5	CASSRQGEQPQHF	TGTGCCAGCAGCCGACAGGGGGAACAGCCCCAGCATTTT
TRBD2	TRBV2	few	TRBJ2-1	CASSAGTSLYNEQFF	TGTGCCAGCAGCGCCGGGACTAGCTTATACAATGAGCAGTTCTTC
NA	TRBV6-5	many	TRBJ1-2	CASSNPSWGGGYGYTF	TGTGCCAGCAGTAACCCCTCGTGGGGGGGCGGCTATGGCTACACCTTC
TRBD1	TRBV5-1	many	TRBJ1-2	CASSQGGGYGYTF	TGCGCCAGCAGCCAGGGGGGAGGCTATGGCTACACCTTC
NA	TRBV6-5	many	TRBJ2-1	CAGRDREQFF	TGTGCCGGGCGAGATCGAGAGCAGTTCTTC
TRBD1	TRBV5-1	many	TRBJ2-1	CASSFGQGNEQFF	TGCGCCAGCAGCTTCGGACAGGGTAATGAGCAGTTCTTC
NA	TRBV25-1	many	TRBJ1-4	CASSEYTNRGANEKLFF	TGTGCCAGCAGTGAATATACAAATCGGGGAGCTAATGAAAAACTGTTTTTT
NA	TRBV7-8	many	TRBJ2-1	CASSLATGWTTRFDEQFF	TGTGCCAGCAGCTTAGCGACAGGCTGGACAACTCGGTTCGATGAGCAGTTCTTC
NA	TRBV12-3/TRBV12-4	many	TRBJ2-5	CASSLARGETQYF	TGTGCCAGCAGTTTAGCAAGGGGAGAGACCCAGTACTTC
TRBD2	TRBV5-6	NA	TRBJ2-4	CASSAGRGSIQYF	TGTGCCAGCAGTGCAGGGAGGGGAAGCATTCAGTACTTC
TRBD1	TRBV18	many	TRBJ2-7	CASSPRDRVRRGDYEQYF	TGTGCCAGCTCACCGAGGGACAGGGTTCGCAGGGGGGACTACGAGCAGTACTTC
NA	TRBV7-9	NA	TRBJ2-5	CASSLEGDGKETQYF	TGTGCCAGCAGCTTAGAAGGAGACGGGAAAGAGACCCAGTACTTC
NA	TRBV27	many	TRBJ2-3	CASSLGGTSTDTQYF	TGTGCCAGCAGTTTGGGGGGAACTAGCACAGATACGCAGTATTTT
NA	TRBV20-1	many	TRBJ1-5	CSARGGRGPNQPQHF	TGCAGTGCTAGAGGGGGTAGAGGCCCCAATCAGCCCCAGCATTTT
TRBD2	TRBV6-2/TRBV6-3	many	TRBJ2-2	CASSYLTSGVTNTGELFF	TGTGCCAGCAGTTACCTTACTAGCGGGGTGACAAACACCGGGGAGCTGTTTTTT
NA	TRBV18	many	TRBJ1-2	CASSPQGPDYGYTF	TGTGCCAGCTCACCACAGGGACCAGACTATGGCTACACCTTC
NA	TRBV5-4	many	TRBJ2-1	CASSSTDYNEQFF	TGTGCCAGCAGCTCGACAGACTACAATGAGCAGTTCTTC
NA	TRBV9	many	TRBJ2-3	CASSVEGGPSTDTQYF	TGTGCCAGCAGCGTAGAGGGAGGTCCTAGCACAGATACGCAGTATTTT
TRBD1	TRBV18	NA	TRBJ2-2	CASSPQTGRELFF	TGTGCCAGCTCACCACAGACAGGGCGGGAGCTGTTTTTT
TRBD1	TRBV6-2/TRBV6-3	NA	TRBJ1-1	CASRPGQGLTEAFF	TGTGCCAGCAGACCCGGACAGGGGCTCACTGAAGCTTTCTTT
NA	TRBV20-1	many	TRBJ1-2	CSALEGGTDGYTF	TGCAGTGCTCTGGAAGGTGGCACGGATGGCTACACCTTC
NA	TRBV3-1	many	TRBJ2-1	CASSQVTRAPRNSYNEQFF	TGTGCCAGCAGCCAAGTAACCAGGGCTCCTAGGAACTCCTACAATGAGCAGTTCTTC
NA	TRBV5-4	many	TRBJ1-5	CASSPGDGGNQPQHF	TGTGCCAGCAGCCCTGGGGACGGGGGGAATCAGCCCCAGCATTTT
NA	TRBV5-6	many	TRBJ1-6	CASSPQVGVLANSPLHF	TGTGCCAGCAGCCCCCAAGTCGGGGTATTGGCAAATTCACCCCTCCACTTT
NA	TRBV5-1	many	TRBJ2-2	CASSLVLQATSGTGELFF	TGCGCCAGCAGCTTGGTACTCCAGGCAACATCGGGAACCGGGGAGCTGTTTTTT